This T cell receptor beta chain was retrieved from a study of early T cells in non-severe SARS-CoV-2 infection. Study as a whole: The chains were unpaired, and the sequenced material was bulk RNA from unsorted whole blood. Study-wide results and limits: In VDJdb matching, anti-spike CD8 responses were favored while private and CD4 specificities went missing.

V trimming: 1 base; J trimming: 4 bases; junction bases outside the gene matches: 10. Germline CDR1 SEHNR, CDR2 FQNEAQ (reference sequence). The CDR3 runs to 17 residues. On this clonotype itself: Its antigen is still unknown.

Individual cDNA molecules were tagged with unique molecular identifiers, the study reported. TCRdb processed the 5' RACE reads anew with MiXCR; each CDR3 protein has one entry. Of some 61,000 distinct CDR3 sequences in the sample, roughly 9% were seen once. This chain joins TRBV7-9 and TRBJ2-1; 7 bases map to TRBD2. The input for sequencing was whole blood, taken at baseline. The origin of this receptor is an adult who was a healthcare worker with PCR-confirmed SARS-CoV-2 infection or an uninfected control (not recorded which). CDR3 coding DNA: TGTGCCAGCAGCTTAGGTCCGGGAGGAGGGAAATACAATGAGCAGTTCTTC. Its translation is CASSLGPGGGKYNEQFF.